These T cell receptor beta chains were read from a single sample in a study of blood T cell repertoires in COVID-19. The method was immunoSEQ multiplex PCR; TCRdb's version includes in-frame clones alone and lacks a portion of them. The sample lists some 120,000 clones, over 80% occurring once. The sequencing sample was made of peripheral blood. Receptors were obtained from a man between 60 and 75 years old with acute or convalescent COVID-19. The CDR3 runs from the conserved cysteine through the conserved F or W. A D gene is named only where the DNA matches it firmly. The size of a clone is reported for some rows only, either as once, few or many, or as a class for expanded clones.

TRBD2,TRBJ2-7,-,TRBV5-1,CASSLGGRAIYEQYF,TGCGCCAGCAGCTTGGGCGGGAGGGCCATTTACGAGCAGTACTTC
-,TRBJ2-7,-,TRBV6-5,CASHNPGNEQYF,TGTGCCTCCCACAACCCAGGGAACGAGCAGTACTTC
TRBD1,TRBJ2-7,-,TRBV6-6,CASSWDRQQYF,TGTGCCAGCAGTTGGGACAGACAGCAGTACTTC
TRBD1,TRBJ1-1,once,TRBV28,CASTQGRTGGTDTEAFF,TGTGCCAGCACCCAGGGGCGGACAGGGGGTACGGACACTGAAGCTTTCTTT
TRBD1,TRBJ1-2,-,TRBV5-1,CASSVTGGSYGYTF,TGCGCCAGCAGCGTTACAGGGGGCAGCTATGGCTACACCTTC
-,TRBJ2-5,-,TRBV9,CASSLNQETQYF,TGTGCCAGCAGCCTAAACCAAGAGACCCAGTACTTC
TRBD1,TRBJ2-4,once,TRBV19,CASTRTGRQVGAKNIQYF,TGTGCCAGTACCCGGACAGGGAGGCAAGTTGGAGCCAAAAACATTCAGTACTTC
-,TRBJ2-1,-,TRBV7-3,CASSLRPLLAEQFF,TGTGCCAGCAGCTTGAGGCCCCTCCTTGCTGAGCAGTTCTTC
TRBD2,TRBJ2-1,-,TRBV7-9,CASSLGGLAGDNEQFF,TGTGCCAGCAGCTTAGGGGGACTAGCGGGAGACAATGAGCAGTTCTTC
-,TRBJ1-1,-,TRBV6-6,CASTQGNTEAFF,TGTGCCAGCACGCAGGGAAACACTGAAGCTTTCTTT
TRBD2,TRBJ2-7,-,TRBV28,CASSSSGRSGEQYF,TGTGCCAGCAGTTCTAGCGGGAGGAGTGGCGAGCAGTACTTC
TRBD2,TRBJ2-3,-,TRBV15,CATSRDRGGTDTQYF,TGTGCCACCAGCAGAGATCGGGGGGGAACAGATACGCAGTATTTT
TRBD2,TRBJ2-7,-,TRBV5-1,CASSLGLAGFYEQYF,TGCGCCAGCAGCTTGGGACTAGCGGGATTCTACGAGCAGTACTTC
TRBD1,TRBJ1-2,-,TRBV5-1,CASGSPSGTGKGYTF,TGCGCCAGCGGATCCCCTTCCGGGACAGGAAAGGGCTACACCTTC
-,TRBJ1-4,once,TRBV28,CASTSPAGMGEKLFF,TGTGCCAGCACAAGCCCGGCGGGGATGGGCGAAAAACTGTTTTTT
TRBD2,TRBJ2-7,-,TRBV3-1/TRBV3-2,CASSLVGAGGPWEQYF,TGTGCCAGCAGCCTCGTCGGAGCGGGAGGGCCGTGGGAGCAGTACTTC
-,TRBJ1-1,-,TRBV2,CASSEAGRGTEAFF,TGTGCCAGCAGTGAAGCAGGGAGAGGCACTGAAGCTTTCTTT
-,TRBJ1-3,-,TRBV9,CASSVVSTGNTIYF,TGTGCCAGCAGCGTAGTCAGTACTGGAAACACCATATATTTT
TRBD2,TRBJ2-5,few,TRBV5-1,CASSTGLAGGETQYF,TGCGCCAGCAGCACCGGACTAGCGGGAGGGGAGACCCAGTACTTC
TRBD2,TRBJ2-3,-,TRBV3-1/TRBV3-2,CASSLLAGGKDTQYF,TGTGCCAGCAGCCTCCTAGCGGGAGGCAAAGATACGCAGTATTTT
-,TRBJ1-2,-,TRBV21-1,CASSKDRAKWDRDPPDYGYTF,TGTGCCAGCAGCAAAGATCGGGCCAAATGGGACAGGGACCCTCCGGACTATGGCTACACCTTC
TRBD2,TRBJ2-1,-,TRBV5-6,CASSLSVAGGLRDEQFF,TGTGCCAGCAGCTTGTCGGTAGCGGGAGGCCTTCGGGATGAGCAGTTCTTC
TRBD2,TRBJ2-3,-,TRBV28,CASSQGTSGTLDTQYF,TGTGCCAGCAGCCAGGGGACTAGCGGGACGTTAGATACGCAGTATTTT
-,TRBJ1-5,-,TRBV28,CASRRDSNQPQHF,TGTGCCAGCAGGAGGGATAGCAATCAGCCCCAGCATTTT
-,TRBJ2-2,-,TRBV30,CAWSYTGELFF,TGTGCCTGGAGTTATACCGGGGAGCTGTTTTTT
TRBD1,TRBJ1-6,-,TRBV6-5,CASSTQGDASPLHF,TGTGCCAGCAGTACACAGGGGGACGCTTCACCCCTCCACTTT
TRBD1,TRBJ1-1,-,TRBV30,CAWSVSRTGATEAFF,TGTGCCTGGAGTGTATCTCGGACAGGGGCCACTGAAGCTTTCTTT
-,TRBJ1-1,-,TRBV5-1,CASSLGAYRVENTEAFF,TGCGCCAGCAGCTTGGGCGCTTACCGGGTAGAAAACACTGAAGCTTTCTTT
TRBD1,TRBJ1-5,-,TRBV27,CASSPDWDREVSFDRQPQHF,TGTGCCAGCAGTCCCGATTGGGACAGGGAGGTCAGTTTCGATCGTCAGCCCCAGCATTTT
-,TRBJ2-6,once,TRBV18,CASSPGAAGANVLTF,TGTGCCAGCTCACCAGGGGCAGCTGGGGCCAACGTCCTGACTTTC
-,TRBJ2-1,-,TRBV10-1,CASSESMAGRQFF,TGCGCCAGCAGTGAGTCGATGGCGGGCCGCCAGTTCTTC
TRBD1,TRBJ1-5,many,TRBV28,CATGTGYSNQPQHF,TGTGCCACCGGGACAGGATATAGCAATCAGCCCCAGCATTTT
-,TRBJ2-4,once,TRBV29-1,CSVEKQGAKNIQYF,TGCAGCGTTGAAAAGCAGGGAGCCAAAAACATTCAGTACTTC
-,TRBJ2-7,-,TRBV3-1/TRBV3-2,CASSSRGTYEQYF,TGTGCCAGCAGTTCACGGGGGACCTACGAGCAGTACTTC
-,TRBJ2-7,-,TRBV11-2,CASSFSEGGEQYF,TGTGCCAGCAGCTTTTCGGAGGGAGGCGAGCAGTACTTC